The 30 T cell receptor beta chains in this list originate from one sample, sequenced in a study of cytotoxic CD8 clonotypes in ibrutinib-treated CLL. Generated by immunoSEQ multiplex PCR, the TCRdb table keeps only in-frame clones and is missing some. In the table there are 130,000 or so clones, approximately 75% of which are singletons. Sequencing was performed on PBMCs, taken after 12 months of ibrutinib treatment. Receptors originate from a human donor with chronic lymphocytic leukemia.

The gene calls are TRBV19 and TRBJ2-1; maybe TRBD1 (5 bases). Trimming removed 4 bases at V and 14 bases at J, with 12 bases between. The CDR3 contains 11 residues. CDR1 is LNHDA, CDR2 SQIVND, per germline (reference sequence). The chain's CDR3 is CASSTTGFKFF. The CDR3 DNA sequence: TGTGCCAGTAGTACAACAGGATTCAAGTTCTTC.

Comment on this clone: One end of the junction fails to match germline, which may point to a read error. The rearrangement joins TRBV11-2 to TRBJ2-2; D ambiguous. Germline V gene lookup returns CDR1 SGHAT and CDR2 FQNNGV. The CDR3 sequence is 14 residues long. For the CDR3, the DNA is TGCGCCAGCAGCTTGTCAGGGAACACCGGGGAGCTGTTTTTT. Translating gives CASSLSGNTGELFF.

The J gene is TRBJ2-7, the V gene TRBV5-6; TRBD1 matches at 8 bases. CDR1 is SGHDT and CDR2 is YYEEEE in the germline V gene. The CDR3 runs to 17 residues. J was trimmed by 3 bases and V by 4 bases; bases with no gene match: 15. DNA for the CDR3: TGTGCCAGCAGCCCGGACAGGGTGGGTCGTGGGGACTACGAGCAGTACTTC. Residues: CASSPDRVGRGDYEQYF.

Only a few counts were recorded for this clone. V is TRBV27 and J is TRBJ1-5, with D uncertain. CDR3 length: 14 residues. The V end lost 5 bases, the J end lost 3 bases, and 11 bases lay between the germline ends. CDR1 and CDR2 (germline): MNHEY, SMNVEV (reference sequence). In DNA form, the CDR3 reads TGTGCCAGCAGTCGCACGGCGACCAATCAGCCCCAGCATTTT. Residues: CASSRTATNQPQHF.

The V and J genes are TRBV19 and TRBJ2-1, with TRBD1 identical over 9 bases. CDR1 and CDR2 (germline): LNHDA, SQIVND (reference sequence). CDR3 length: 12 residues. V lost 1 base and J lost 12; bases outside the gene matches: 1. The CDR3 bases are TGTGCCAGTAGTATAGCGGGACAGGGGCAGTTCTTC. Translation: CASSIAGQGQFF.

This chain uses TRBV4-2 with TRBJ1-2; possible D gene TRBD1, 6 bases. This CDR3 region has 16 residues. Trimming removed 2 bases from V and 4 bases from J, with 17 bases in between. Germline CDR1 and CDR2: LGHNA and YNFKEQ. The chain's CDR3 is CASSQKDSQQAYGYTF. CDR3 nucleotides: TGTGCCAGCAGCCAAAAGGACAGCCAGCAGGCCTATGGCTACACCTTC.

The gene calls are TRBV7-9 and TRBJ1-6, with D hard to call. The length of the CDR3 is 12 residues. CDR1 and CDR2 (germline): SEHNR, FQNEAQ (reference sequence). Trimming took 3 bases from V and 8 from J, leaving 5 bases between them. For the CDR3, the DNA is TGTGCCAGCAGCTTCGCCGATTCACCCCTCCACTTT. This encodes CASSFADSPLHF.

This chain connects TRBV5-1 to TRBJ2-2; D may correspond to TRBD1 or TRBD2 (6 bases each). The CDR3 is 17 residues long. V gave up 0 bases and J gave up 6 bases, with 18 bases separating them. Germline CDR1 SGHRS, CDR2 YFSETQ. Here the CDR3 DNA reads TGCGCCAGCAGCTTGGCCCGTGGAGGGGGTTACGCCGGGGAGCTGTTTTTT. Protein product: CASSLARGGGYAGELFF.

This clone has only one observation. This rearrangement joins TRBV2 to TRBJ2-7; 9 nucleotides match TRBD1. V trimming: 6 bases; J trimming: 3 bases; junction bases outside the gene matches: 6. Per the germline V gene, CDR1 is SNHLY and CDR2 is FYNNEI. The CDR3 extends over 14 amino acids. DNA of the CDR3: TGTGCCAGCAGGGAGGGACAGGGATTCTACGAGCAGTACTTC. This encodes CASREGQGFYEQYF.

The chain joins TRBV18 to TRBJ1-2; D call uncertain. Trimming took 1 base from V and 7 from J, leaving 16 bases between them. The CDR3 consists of 15 residues. Germline V gives CDR1 KGHSH, CDR2 LQKENI. CDR3 protein: CASSPLDGPASGYTF. In nucleotides, the CDR3 is TGTGCCAGCTCACCACTTGACGGACCCGCAAGTGGCTACACCTTC.

The rearrangement joins TRBV7-9 to TRBJ2-1, with 14 nucleotides matching TRBD2. The CDR3 runs 16 residues. V lost 2 bases and J lost 6; bases outside the gene matches: 3. Per the germline V gene, CDR1 is SEHNR and CDR2 is FQNEAQ (reference sequence). CDR3 bases: TGTGCCAGCAGCTTACGACTAGCGGGAGGGTTCAATGAGCAGTTCTTC. Its translation: CASSLRLAGGFNEQFF.

This sequence joins TRBV7-9 and TRBJ1-1, with TRBD1 identical over 7 bases. Trimming cost V 4 bases and J 3 bases; bases outside gene matches: 2. Germline V gene sequence: CDR1 SEHNR, CDR2 FQNEAQ (reference sequence). CDR3 length equals 13 residues. The CDR3 DNA reads as TGTGCCAGCAGCTGGGGACAGCACACTGAAGCTTTCTTT. Protein: CASSWGQHTEAFF.

The V call is TRBV4-2, the J call TRBJ1-1; D is unclear. The germline gives CDR1 LGHNA, CDR2 YNFKEQ. The CDR3 contains 18 residues. V lost 0 bases and J lost 4, with 21 bases in between. In nucleotides, the CDR3 is TGTGCCAGCAGCCAAGATTTGAGGAACAGCGGGCGAGGCACTGAAGCTTTCTTT. Encoded protein: CASSQDLRNSGRGTEAFF.

The chain has TRBV27 and TRBJ2-5; 9 nucleotides agree with TRBD2. CDR1 MNHEY and CDR2 SMNVEV come from the germline V gene (reference sequence). This CDR3 region has 15 residues. Trimming at V came to 6 bases and at J to 7 bases, leaving 12 bases not matched to a gene. DNA for the CDR3: TGTGCCAGCAGCGGGCTAGCGGGGCCCCCAAGGACCCAGTACTTC. Translating it yields CASSGLAGPPRTQYF.

On this clone: Distinct nucleotide sequences in the sample also encode this CDR3. The V call is TRBV2, the J call TRBJ1-2, with 10 bases lining up with TRBD1. Germline V gene lookup returns CDR1 SNHLY and CDR2 FYNNEI. The CDR3 spans 12 residues. The junction had 0 bases not matched to a gene; V was cut back by 6 bases and J by 5 bases. This chain's CDR3 is CASRGQGYGYTF. CDR3 coding DNA: TGTGCCAGCAGGGGACAGGGGTATGGCTACACCTTC.

The chain is built from TRBV27 and TRBJ2-2; D possibly uses TRBD1 or TRBD2 (5 bases each). V shed 5 bases and J shed 4 bases, with 20 bases lying between them. The CDR3 has 17 residues. The germline V gene encodes CDR1 MNHEY and CDR2 SMNVEV (reference sequence). CDR3 loop: CASSTPGTTFPTGELFF. The DNA for the CDR3 is TGTGCCAGCAGTACTCCCGGGACCACCTTCCCCACCGGGGAGCTGTTTTTT.

In this sample, this clone turned up a few times. The CDR3 here is CASGRTALPGELFF. The CDR3 DNA sequence: TGTGCCAGCGGGAGGACAGCCCTCCCCGGGGAGCTGTTTTTT. This chain uses TRBV6-5 with TRBJ2-2; possibly TRBD1 or TRBD2 for D (6 bases each). V lost 8 bases and J lost 6, with 16 bases in between. The germline V gene encodes CDR1 MNHEY and CDR2 SVGAGI. CDR3 length: 14 amino acids.

CDR3 sequence reads: CASSQQTATEAFF. CDR3 sequence (DNA): TGTGCCAGCAGCCAGCAGACCGCCACTGAAGCTTTCTTT. V gene TRBV7-9 combines with J gene TRBJ1-1, with D unresolved. The CDR3 extends over 13 amino acids. Germline V lookup: CDR1 SEHNR, CDR2 FQNEAQ (reference sequence). The V gene lost 5 bases and the J gene lost 4 bases, with 11 bases spanning the gap.

This chain links TRBV19 with TRBJ2-2, with D perhaps TRBD2 (6 bases). The CDR3 has 17 residues. The V end was cut by 1 base, the J end by 0 bases, with 12 bases between. Germline V lookup: CDR1 LNHDA, CDR2 SQIVND (reference sequence). The CDR3 reads CASSIVGGASNTGELFF. The DNA for the CDR3 is TGTGCCAGTAGTATAGTCGGCGGGGCCTCGAACACCGGGGAGCTGTTTTTT.

The chain recombines TRBV28 with TRBJ2-5, with 8 bases aligning to TRBD1. The tail of the sequence fits TRBJ2-7 better, so the J call may be wrong. CDR1 MDHEN and CDR2 SYDVKM come from the germline V gene. The CDR3 spans 15 residues. CDR3 loop: CASRPAGTGSYEQYF. The CDR3 DNA reads as TGTGCCAGCAGGCCCGCCGGGACAGGCTCCTACGAGCAGTACTTC.

V gene TRBV2 combines with J gene TRBJ1-5; the D is unclear. Trimming cost V 6 bases and J 4 bases, with 13 bases left between them. Germline loops: CDR1 SNHLY, CDR2 FYNNEI. This CDR3 contains 14 residues. CDR3 coding DNA: TGTGCCAGCAGCCACACGACCGATAATCAGCCCCAGCATTTT. Protein: CASSHTTDNQPQHF.

The chain combines TRBV6-6 with TRBJ2-4; weak D call: TRBD2 (6 bases). Germline V gene sequence: CDR1 MNHNY, CDR2 SVGAGI (reference sequence). With 1 base removed from V and 5 bases from J, the gap between germline ends came to 12 bases. This CDR3 is 15 amino acids long. The CDR3 DNA follows: TGTGCCAGCAGTTACTGGGAGGTTCCCGAAAACATTCAGTACTTC. As protein: CASSYWEVPENIQYF.

This chain links TRBV28 with TRBJ2-7, with D perhaps given as TRBD1 or TRBD2 (7 bases each). CDR1 is MDHEN, CDR2 SYDVKM, per germline. V lost 4 bases to trimming and J lost 3 bases, with 16 bases between them. The CDR3 has 15 residues. CDR3 in DNA: TGTGCCAGCAGTTGGGGAGGGGGCAGAAACTACGAGCAGTACTTC. Its protein product is CASSWGGGRNYEQYF.

This clone has a handful of counts. The rearrangement joins TRBV5-1 to TRBJ2-5, with 9 nucleotides matching TRBD1. Germline loops: CDR1 SGHRS, CDR2 YFSETQ. Germline trimming cut 1 base from V and 1 base from J; bases unmatched to any gene: 2. The CDR3 covers 15 residues. In DNA form, the CDR3 reads TGCGCCAGCAGCTTGTGGGGACAGGGCCAAGAGACCCAGTACTTC. Its translation is CASSLWGQGQETQYF. Using reference TRBV5-1 and TRBJ2-5 for the parts outside the CDR3, the full variable domain is KAGVTQTPRYLIKTRGQQVTLSCSPISGHRSVSWYQQTPGQGLQFLFEYFSETQRNKGNFPGRFSGRQFSNSRSEMNVSTLELGDSALYLCASSLWGQGQETQYFGPGTRLLVL.

The V gene is TRBV12-5, the J gene TRBJ1-2; tentative D call: TRBD1 (6 bases). The CDR3 spans 14 residues. V was pared by 2 bases and J by 1 base, with 8 bases between. The germline CDR1 and CDR2 sequences are LGHNT and FRNRAP. This chain's CDR3 is CASGLTGSNYGYTF. The CDR3 DNA reads TGTGCTAGTGGTTTGACAGGGAGTAACTATGGCTACACCTTC. Full variable domain (remainder filled in from reference TRBV12-5 and TRBJ1-2): DARVTQTPRHKVTEMGQEVTMRCQPILGHNTVFWYRQTMMQGLELLAYFRNRAPLDDSGMPKDRFSAEMPDATLATLKIQPSEPRDSAVYFCASGLTGSNYGYTFGSGTRLTVV.

This clone was observed a handful of times. The J gene is TRBJ1-1, the V gene TRBV19; the match to TRBD1 covers 7 bases. Looked up from germline, CDR1 is LNHDA and CDR2 is SQIVND (reference sequence). V trimming: 5 bases; J trimming: 6 bases; junction bases outside the gene matches: 6. The CDR3 length is 13 residues. The CDR3 bases are TGTGCCAGTAGTGCCCGACAGGGCTCTGAAGCTTTCTTT. It translates to CASSARQGSEAFF.

The chain combines TRBV14 with TRBJ2-4; tentatively, D is TRBD2 (7 bases). The CDR3 sequence is 17 residues long. The ends were cut back, 1 base at V and 6 bases at J, with 19 bases in the middle. CDR1 and CDR2 from the germline V gene are SGHDN and FVKESK. The CDR3 DNA sequence: TGTGCCAGCAGCCAAGCCCCCCGGGGGGCTGTAGGAAACATTCAGTACTTC. Translated, it gives CASSQAPRGAVGNIQYF.

This clone came up a few times. The chain recombines TRBV28 with TRBJ1-2; TRBD1 might be the D (6 bases). Trimming took 4 bases from V and 4 from J, leaving 22 bases between them. This CDR3 has 17 residues. CDR1 and CDR2 (germline): MDHEN, SYDVKM. CDR3 region: CASSSGASAQLFYGYTF. In DNA form, the CDR3 reads TGTGCCAGCAGTTCAGGGGCGAGCGCGCAACTCTTCTATGGCTACACCTTC.

This rearrangement joins TRBV15 to TRBJ2-1; no reliable D call. This CDR3 region has 18 residues. The V gene's germline CDR1 is LNHNV and CDR2 YYDKDF (reference sequence). V lost 5 bases to trimming and J lost 0 bases, with 20 bases between them. The CDR3 nucleotides read TGTGCCACCAGCCGCTATACTCGCTATACCAGCTCCTACAATGAGCAGTTCTTC. It encodes CATSRYTRYTSSYNEQFF.

The chain carries TRBV7-6 and TRBJ1-1; maybe TRBD1 (5 bases). The CDR3 has 16 amino acids. V was cut by 1 base and J by 1 base, with 13 bases left in between. Looked up from germline, CDR1 is SGHVS and CDR2 is FNYEAQ. In DNA form, the CDR3 reads TGTGCCAGCAGCTTAGGCTGGGGCAGGGAGAACACTGAAGCTTTCTTT. It codes for CASSLGWGRENTEAFF.